Listed here is a single T cell receptor (beta chain). TCRdb's table, derived via immunoSEQ multiplex PCR, lists solely in-frame clones and lacks some. Of about 85,000 clones in the sample, roughly 89% were seen once. These data come from a study of control samples from healthy donors and cancer patients. Germline V gene data show CDR1 as MNHEY and CDR2 as SVGAGI. V was pared by 6 bases and J by 2 bases, with 10 bases between. CDR3 length: 13 residues. This receptor was identified in a woman aged 55-69 years in good health. The source material was blood. The V and J genes are TRBV6-5 and TRBJ1-2, with D unclear. CDR3 amino acids: CASSYEGNYGYTF. CDR3 bases: TGTGCCAGCAGCTACGAAGGAAACTATGGCTACACCTTC.